Listed below are T cell receptor beta chains from one sample, sequenced in a study of metastatic and nonmetastatic thyroid tumors. TCRdb re-called the PCR reads with MiXCR. The data contain around 12,000 clones, 30% to 35% of them singletons. Sequenced sample: tumor tissue. Every receptor here comes from a female donor with papillary thyroid cancer or a benign thyroid nodule (not recorded which). Some clones in this sample may be carry-over from other donors' samples. The CDR3 runs from the conserved cysteine through the conserved F or W. D genes are given only for firm matches. The size entry is marked missing in some rows and otherwise reads once, few, many or a size class.

j_gene | abundance | v_gene | d_gene | len | CDR3aa | CDR3nt
TRBJ2-1 | - | TRBV27 | TRBD2 | 17 | CASSLLLAGVEANEQFF | TGTGCCAGCAGTTTATTACTAGCGGGAGTAGAGGCCAATGAGCAGTTCTTC
TRBJ2-7 | medium-sized | TRBV20-1 | TRBD1 | 15 | CSARDLGQGNNEQYF | TGCAGTGCTAGAGACTTAGGACAGGGAAATAACGAGCAGTACTTC
TRBJ2-1 | - | TRBV7-3 | - | 13 | CASSLNGKGEQFF | TGTGCCAGCAGCTTAAACGGGAAGGGTGAGCAGTTCTTC
TRBJ1-2 | few | TRBV28 | - | 13 | CASSFVLDYGYTF | TGTGCCAGCAGTTTTGTACTGGACTATGGCTACACCTTC
TRBJ2-5 | - | TRBV11-3 | - | 15 | CASSLGLSAGETQYF | TGTGCCAGCAGCTTAGGATTGTCGGCAGGGGAGACCCAGTACTTC
TRBJ2-7 | few | TRBV25-1 | - | 16 | CSSSGPPGDTSYEQYF | TGTTCCAGCAGTGGGCCTCCGGGGGACACTTCCTACGAGCAGTACTTC
TRBJ1-3 | - | TRBV6-1 | - | 14 | CASSTTDSGNTIYF | TGTGCCAGCAGTACGACGGACTCTGGAAACACCATATATTTT
TRBJ2-3 | many | TRBV5-1 | TRBD2 | 17 | CASSLLGTSGSTDTQYF | TGCGCCAGCAGCTTGCTCGGTACTAGCGGTAGCACAGATACGCAGTATTTT
TRBJ1-2 | medium-sized | TRBV2 | TRBD1 | 13 | CASSETRGNGYTF | TGTGCCAGCAGTGAGACCAGGGGGAACGGCTACACCTTC
TRBJ2-3 | - | TRBV20-1 | - | 12 | CSAAEEGFGPLF | TGCAGTGCGGCGGAGGAGGGATTCGGGCCGCTTTTT
TRBJ1-1 | few | TRBV12-3/TRBV12-4 | - | 12 | CASSFGGTEAFF | TGTGCCAGCAGTTTTGGGGGGACTGAAGCTTTCTTT
TRBJ2-7 | few | TRBV6-2/TRBV6-3 | TRBD2 | 15 | CAGSYDGTRSYEQYF | TGTGCCGGCAGTTACGACGGGACTAGAAGCTACGAGCAGTACTTC
TRBJ2-6 | - | TRBV20-1 | - | 16 | CSARAESLSGANVLTF | TGCAGTGCTAGGGCCGAGAGTTTATCTGGGGCCAACGTCCTGACTTTC
TRBJ2-1 | few | TRBV10-2 | TRBD2 | 13 | CASSEWLAGVRFF | TGCGCCAGCAGTGAGTGGCTAGCGGGAGTTCGGTTCTTC
TRBJ2-4 | - | TRBV6-2/TRBV6-3 | - | 13 | CASSASQGGIQYF | TGTGCCAGCAGTGCGTCCCAGGGTGGCATTCAGTACTTC
TRBJ2-3 | many | TRBV5-1 | - | 17 | CASSLGATFSYTDTQYF | TGCGCCAGCAGCTTGGGGGCGACTTTTTCCTACACAGATACGCAGTATTTT
TRBJ2-5 | - | TRBV5-1 | - | 15 | CASSLVAGGQETQYF | TGCGCCAGCAGCTTGGTGGCAGGCGGGCAGGAGACCCAGTACTTC
TRBJ2-7 | few | TRBV18 | TRBD1 | 15 | CASSQGTGGSYEQYF | TGTGCCAGCTCACAAGGGACAGGGGGAAGCTACGAGCAGTACTTC
TRBJ2-5 | - | TRBV28 | - | 15 | CASSLSGGPQETQYF | TGTGCCAGCAGTTTGAGTGGTGGTCCCCAAGAGACCCAGTACTTC
TRBJ2-2 | few | TRBV28 | - | 13 | CATRRQPPGELFF | TGTGCCACAAGAAGACAGCCACCCGGGGAGCTGTTTTTT
TRBJ1-1 | - | TRBV6-1 | - | 11 | CCSSDTQGTFF | TGTTGCAGCAGTGACACCCAAGGAACTTTCTTT
TRBJ1-1 | - | TRBV27 | - | 13 | CASSLVSGTRAFF | TGTGCCAGCAGTTTAGTCTCCGGGACAAGGGCTTTCTTT
TRBJ1-1 | - | TRBV27 | - | 15 | CASSFGSPGSTEAFF | TGTGCCAGCAGTTTTGGGAGCCCCGGGAGCACTGAAGCTTTCTTT
TRBJ1-3 | - | TRBV28 | - | 14 | CASSFSRGPYTIYF | TGTGCCAGCAGTTTCAGCAGGGGACCCTACACCATATATTTT
TRBJ2-7 | medium-sized | TRBV6-2/TRBV6-3 | - | 17 | CASGLKPSGRTAYEQYF | TGTGCCAGCGGGTTAAAACCGTCCGGGCGGACCGCCTACGAGCAGTACTTC
TRBJ2-7 | medium-sized | TRBV19 | TRBD2 | 14 | CASRERGASYEQYF | TGTGCCAGTAGGGAGCGGGGGGCTTCCTACGAGCAGTACTTC
TRBJ2-7 | once | TRBV5-1 | - | 14 | CASSLGAGPYEQYF | TGCGCCAGCAGCTTGGGGGCGGGACCCTACGAGCAGTACTTC
TRBJ2-7 | - | TRBV20-1 | - | 10 | CSARGGEQYF | TGCAGTGCTAGGGGCGGCGAGCAGTACTTC